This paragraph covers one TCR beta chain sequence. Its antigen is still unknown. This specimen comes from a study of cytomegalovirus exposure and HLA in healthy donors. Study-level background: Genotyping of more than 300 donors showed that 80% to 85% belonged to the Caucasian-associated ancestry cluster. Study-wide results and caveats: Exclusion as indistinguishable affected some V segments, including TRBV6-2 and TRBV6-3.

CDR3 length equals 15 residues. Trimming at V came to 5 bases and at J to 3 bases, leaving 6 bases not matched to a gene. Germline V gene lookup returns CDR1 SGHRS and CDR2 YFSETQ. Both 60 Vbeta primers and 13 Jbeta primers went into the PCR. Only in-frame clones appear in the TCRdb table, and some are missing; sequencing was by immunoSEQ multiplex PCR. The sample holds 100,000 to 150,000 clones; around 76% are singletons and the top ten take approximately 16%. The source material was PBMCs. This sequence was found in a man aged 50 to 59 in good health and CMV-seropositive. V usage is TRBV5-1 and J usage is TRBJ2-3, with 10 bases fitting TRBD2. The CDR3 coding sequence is TGCGCCAGCAGGAAACCGGGACTAGCGACAGATACGCAGTATTTT. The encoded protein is CASRKPGLATDTQYF.